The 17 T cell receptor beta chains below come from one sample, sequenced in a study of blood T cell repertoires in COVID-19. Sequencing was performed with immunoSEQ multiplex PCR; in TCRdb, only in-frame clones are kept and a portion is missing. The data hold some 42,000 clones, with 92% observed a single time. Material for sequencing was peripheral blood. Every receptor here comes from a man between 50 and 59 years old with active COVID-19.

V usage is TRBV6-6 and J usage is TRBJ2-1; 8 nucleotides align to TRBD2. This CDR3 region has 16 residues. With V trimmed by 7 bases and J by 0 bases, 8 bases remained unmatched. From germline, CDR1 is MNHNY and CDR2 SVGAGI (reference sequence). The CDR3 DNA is TGTGCCAGCACCTCAACCGGGACTAGCTCCTACAATGAGCAGTTCTTC. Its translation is CASTSTGTSSYNEQFF.

The DNA for the CDR3 is TGTGCCAGCAGTTCACTGGCGGCCCCGCAAAGTAATGAGCAGTTCTTC. Residues: CASSSLAAPQSNEQFF. J is TRBJ2-1 and V is TRBV28; no clear D gene. The CDR3 covers 16 residues. Trimming removed 4 bases at V and 7 bases at J, with 20 bases between. Germline V gives CDR1 MDHEN, CDR2 SYDVKM.

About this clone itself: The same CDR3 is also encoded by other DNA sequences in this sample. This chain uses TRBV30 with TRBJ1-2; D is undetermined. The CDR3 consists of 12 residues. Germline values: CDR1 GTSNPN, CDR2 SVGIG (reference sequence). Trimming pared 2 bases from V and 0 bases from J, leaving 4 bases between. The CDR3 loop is CAWSPANYGYTF. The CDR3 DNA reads TGTGCCTGGAGTCCCGCTAACTATGGCTACACCTTC.

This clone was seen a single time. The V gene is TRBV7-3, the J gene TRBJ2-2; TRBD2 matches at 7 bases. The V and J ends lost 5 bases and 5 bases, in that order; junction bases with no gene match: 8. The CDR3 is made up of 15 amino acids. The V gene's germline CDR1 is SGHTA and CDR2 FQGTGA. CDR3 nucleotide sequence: TGTGCCAGCAGCCCCTTGGGGGAGGGGACCGGGGAGCTGTTTTTT. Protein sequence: CASSPLGEGTGELFF. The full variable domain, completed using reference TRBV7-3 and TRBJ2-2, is GAGVSQTPSNKVTEKGKYVELRCDPISGHTALYWYRQSLGQGPEFLIYFQGTGAADDSGLPNDRFFAVRPEGSVSTLKIQRTERGDSAVYLCASSPLGEGTGELFFGEGSRLTVL.

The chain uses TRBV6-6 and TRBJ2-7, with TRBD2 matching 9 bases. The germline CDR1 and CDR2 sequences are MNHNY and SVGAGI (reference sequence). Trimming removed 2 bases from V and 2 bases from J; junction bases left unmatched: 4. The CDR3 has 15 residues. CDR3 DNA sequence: TGTGCCAGCAGTTACCCACTAGCGGGCCCCTACGAGCAGTACTTC. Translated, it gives CASSYPLAGPYEQYF.

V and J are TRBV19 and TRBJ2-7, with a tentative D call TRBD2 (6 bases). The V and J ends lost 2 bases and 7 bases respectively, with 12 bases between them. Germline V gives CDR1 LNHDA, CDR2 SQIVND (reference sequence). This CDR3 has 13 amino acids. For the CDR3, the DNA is TGTGCCAGTAGTATACGTCGGAGGGAAGAGCAGTACTTC. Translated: CASSIRRREEQYF. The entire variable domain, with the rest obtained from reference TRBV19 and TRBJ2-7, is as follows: DGGITQSPKYLFRKEGQNVTLSCEQNLNHDAMYWYRQDPGQGLRLIYYSQIVNDFQKGDIAEGYSVSREKKESFPLTVTSAQKNPTAFYLCASSIRRREEQYFGPGTRLTVT.

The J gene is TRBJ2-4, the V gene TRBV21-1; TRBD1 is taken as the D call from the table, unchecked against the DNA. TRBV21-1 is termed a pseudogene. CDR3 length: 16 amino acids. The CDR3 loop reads CASSRGTGEAKNIQYF. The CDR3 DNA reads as TGTGCCAGCAGCAGGGGGACAGGGGAAGCCAAAAACATTCAGTACTTC.

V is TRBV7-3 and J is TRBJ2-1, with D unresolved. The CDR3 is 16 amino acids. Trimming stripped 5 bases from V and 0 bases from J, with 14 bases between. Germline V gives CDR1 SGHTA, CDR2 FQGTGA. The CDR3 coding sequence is TGTGCCAGCAGCCCGCACGACTCGAGCTCCTACAATGAGCAGTTCTTC. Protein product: CASSPHDSSSYNEQFF.

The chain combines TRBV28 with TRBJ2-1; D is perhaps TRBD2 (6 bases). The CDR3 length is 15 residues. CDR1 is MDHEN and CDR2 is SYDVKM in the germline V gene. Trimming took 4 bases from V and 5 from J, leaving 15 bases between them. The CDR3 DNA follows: TGTGCCAGCAGTTCCTGGAGGGCCGCCAACAATGAGCAGTTCTTC. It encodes CASSSWRAANNEQFF.

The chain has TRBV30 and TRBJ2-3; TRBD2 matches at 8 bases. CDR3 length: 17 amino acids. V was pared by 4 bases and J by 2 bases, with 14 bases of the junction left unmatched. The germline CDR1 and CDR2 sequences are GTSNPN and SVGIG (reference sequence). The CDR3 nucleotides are TGTGCCTGGACAGTAGCGGGAAATCGCCTTTACACAGATACGCAGTATTTT. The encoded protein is CAWTVAGNRLYTDTQYF.

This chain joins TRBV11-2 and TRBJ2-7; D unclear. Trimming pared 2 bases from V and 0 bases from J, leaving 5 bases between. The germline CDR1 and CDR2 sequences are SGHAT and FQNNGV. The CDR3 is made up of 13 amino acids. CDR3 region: CASSLKYSYEQYF. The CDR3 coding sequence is TGTGCCAGCAGCTTAAAATACTCCTACGAGCAGTACTTC.

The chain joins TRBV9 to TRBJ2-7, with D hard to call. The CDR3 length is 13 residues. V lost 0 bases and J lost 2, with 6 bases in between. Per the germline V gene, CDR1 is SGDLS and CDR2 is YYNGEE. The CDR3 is CASSVATAYEQYF. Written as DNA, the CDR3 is TGTGCCAGCAGCGTAGCAACAGCCTACGAGCAGTACTTC.

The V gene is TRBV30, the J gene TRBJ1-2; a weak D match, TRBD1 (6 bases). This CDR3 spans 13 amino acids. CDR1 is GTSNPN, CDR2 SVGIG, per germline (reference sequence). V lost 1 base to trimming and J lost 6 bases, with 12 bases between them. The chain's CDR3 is CAWSGWGLNGYTF. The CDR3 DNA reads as TGTGCCTGGAGTGGTTGGGGGCTGAATGGCTACACCTTC.

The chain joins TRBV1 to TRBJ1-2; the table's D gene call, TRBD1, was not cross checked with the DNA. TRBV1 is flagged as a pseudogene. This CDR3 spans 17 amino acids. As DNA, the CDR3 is TGCACCAGCAGCCAAGAGAGGAGGAGGCAGGGGAAATATGGCTACACCTTC. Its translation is CTSSQERRRQGKYGYTF.

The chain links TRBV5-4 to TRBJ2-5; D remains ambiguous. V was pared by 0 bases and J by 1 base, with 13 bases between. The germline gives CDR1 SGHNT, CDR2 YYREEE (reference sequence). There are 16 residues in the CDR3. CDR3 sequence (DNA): TGTGCCAGCAGCTTGGAAGCAGCGAACCTCCAAGAGACCCAGTACTTC. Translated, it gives CASSLEAANLQETQYF.

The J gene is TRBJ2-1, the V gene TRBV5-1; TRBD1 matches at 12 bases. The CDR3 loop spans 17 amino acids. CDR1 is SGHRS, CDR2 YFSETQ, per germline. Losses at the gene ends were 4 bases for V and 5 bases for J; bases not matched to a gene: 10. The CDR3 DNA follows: TGCGCCAGCAGCGGATACTTGGGACAGGGGGCAAACAATGAGCAGTTCTTC. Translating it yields CASSGYLGQGANNEQFF.

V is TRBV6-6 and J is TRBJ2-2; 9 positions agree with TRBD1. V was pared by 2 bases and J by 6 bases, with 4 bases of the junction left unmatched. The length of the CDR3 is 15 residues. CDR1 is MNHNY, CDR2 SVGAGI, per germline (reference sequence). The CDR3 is CASSYGTGRPGELFF. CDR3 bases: TGTGCCAGCAGTTACGGGACAGGGAGGCCCGGGGAGCTGTTTTTT.